These 24 T cell receptor beta chains originate from one sample sequenced in a study of blood T cell repertoires in COVID-19. Assay used: immunoSEQ multiplex PCR; TCRdb lists only in-frame clones, some missing. Of 300,000 to 400,000 clones listed, about 90% are singletons. The specimen was peripheral blood. The receptors come from a woman aged 25 to 45 with COVID-19, enrolled during active disease.

The chain combines TRBV15 with TRBJ1-1, with D perhaps matching TRBD1 (5 bases). CDR1 LNHNV and CDR2 YYDKDF come from the germline V gene (reference sequence). The germline V and J ends were trimmed by 0 bases and 10 bases, with 12 bases remaining between them. The CDR3 sequence is 13 residues long. The CDR3 sequence: CATSRDPGGGAFF. In DNA form, the CDR3 reads TGTGCCACCAGCAGAGACCCCGGGGGGGGAGCTTTCTTT.

The chain recombines TRBV19 with TRBJ1-5, with D possibly TRBD1 on 5 matching bases. Germline loops: CDR1 LNHDA, CDR2 SQIVND (reference sequence). CDR3 length: 16 residues. The V end was cut by 3 bases, the J end by 0 bases, with 12 bases between. Here the CDR3 DNA reads TGTGCCAGTAGTATTTTAGCAGGGAATAGCAATCAGCCCCAGCATTTT. It is translated as CASSILAGNSNQPQHF. Based on the CDR3 plus reference TRBV19 and TRBJ1-5, the full variable domain is DGGITQSPKYLFRKEGQNVTLSCEQNLNHDAMYWYRQDPGQGLRLIYYSQIVNDFQKGDIAEGYSVSREKKESFPLTVTSAQKNPTAFYLCASSILAGNSNQPQHFGDGTRLSIL.

The chain has TRBV2 and TRBJ2-7, with D perhaps matching TRBD1 (5 bases). CDR3 size: 16 residues. The germline CDR1 and CDR2 sequences are SNHLY and FYNNEI. V was shortened by 4 bases and J by 1 base, with 17 bases between the two germline ends. CDR3 loop: CASSATQGFGSYEQYF. Here the CDR3 DNA reads TGTGCCAGCAGTGCAACCCAGGGCTTTGGGTCCTACGAGCAGTACTTC. Variable domain in full (rest from reference TRBV2 and TRBJ2-7): EPEVTQTPSHQVTQMGQEVILRCVPISNHLYFYWYRQILGQKVEFLVSFYNNEISEKSEIFDDQFSVERPDGSNFTLKIRSTKLEDSAMYFCASSATQGFGSYEQYFGPGTRLTVT.

The chain carries TRBV11-2 and TRBJ2-7; TRBD2 matches 10 bases. Germline assignment: CDR1 SGHAT and CDR2 FQNNGV. V lost 1 base, J lost 3 bases, and 9 bases stayed unmatched. The CDR3 totals 17 residues. The CDR3 spells CASSLVASGRLNYEQYF. CDR3 DNA: TGTGCCAGCAGCTTAGTCGCTAGCGGGAGACTGAACTACGAGCAGTACTTC.

The V gene is TRBV7-9, the J gene TRBJ2-3; TRBD1 agrees at 9 bases. CDR1 and CDR2 (germline): SEHNR, FQNEAQ (reference sequence). CDR3 length: 13 residues. V lost 8 bases and J lost 4; bases outside the gene matches: 4. CDR3 DNA sequence: TGTGCCAGCGGGGGACAGGGACCAGATACGCAGTATTTT. It yields the protein CASGGQGPDTQYF.

In this sample, this clone turned up a few times. V and J are TRBV5-1 and TRBJ1-1; tentative D call: TRBD1 (6 bases). CDR1 and CDR2 (germline): SGHRS, YFSETQ. CDR3 size: 13 residues. Trimming pared 5 bases from V and 2 bases from J, leaving 10 bases between. In DNA, the CDR3 is TGCGCCAGCAGAGGGACAATTAACACTGAAGCTTTCTTT. Its protein is CASRGTINTEAFF.

V usage is TRBV7-9 and J usage is TRBJ1-1, with D unresolved. From germline, CDR1 is SEHNR and CDR2 FQNEAQ (reference sequence). Between the trimmed V and J ends, which lost 5 bases and 6 bases, there was a span of 10 bases. This CDR3 spans 12 amino acids. This CDR3 reads CASSDTVAEAFF. The CDR3 region has the DNA TGTGCCAGCAGCGACACGGTCGCTGAAGCTTTCTTT.

The CDR3 coding sequence is TGTGCCAGCAGCCCGGACAGGGGGGGTGCAGATACGCAGTATTTT. This translates into CASSPDRGGADTQYF. This chain uses TRBV6-4 with TRBJ2-3; 10 bases are a match to TRBD1. J gave up 4 bases and V 6 bases, and 7 bases lay outside the gene matches. CDR3 length: 15 residues. From germline, CDR1 is MRHNA and CDR2 SNTAGT.

V is TRBV28 and J is TRBJ1-1; 7 nucleotides agree with TRBD1. After removal of 6 bases from V and 3 bases from J, the junction contained 7 bases not matched to a gene. The CDR3 spans 14 residues. Germline CDR1 is MDHEN and CDR2 is SYDVKM. The CDR3, as DNA: TGTGCCAGCAGCCTCCGGGGACAGTACACTGAAGCTTTCTTT. This sequence encodes CASSLRGQYTEAFF. The variable domain in full, completed from reference TRBV28 and TRBJ1-1, reads DVKVTQSSRYLVKRTGEKVFLECVQDMDHENMFWYRQDPGLGLRLIYFSYDVKMKEKGDIPEGYSVSREKKERFSLILESASTNQTSMYLCASSLRGQYTEAFFGQGTRLTVV.

This clone was observed a few times. V is TRBV5-1 and J is TRBJ2-5; 11 positions match TRBD2. CDR1 and CDR2 from the germline V gene are SGHRS and YFSETQ. The CDR3 extends over 15 amino acids. Losses at the gene ends were 5 bases for V and 5 bases for J; bases not matched to a gene: 8. CDR3 coding DNA: TGCGCCAGCAGGAGGGCTAGCGGGGGGTCGGAGACCCAGTACTTC. This codes for CASRRASGGSETQYF.

In its sample, this clone was seen once. V is TRBV19 and J is TRBJ2-3; the match to TRBD2 covers 7 bases. The CDR3 totals 15 residues. V shed 4 bases, J shed 0 bases, and the junction held 4 bases outside the gene matches. Germline CDR1 is LNHDA and CDR2 is SQIVND (reference sequence). CDR3 sequence: CASSNGGRSTDTQYF. In DNA form, the CDR3 reads TGTGCCAGTAGTAACGGCGGGAGAAGCACAGATACGCAGTATTTT.

This chain joins TRBV7-8 and TRBJ1-1; the match to TRBD1 covers 12 bases. With V trimmed by 5 bases and J by 4 bases, 11 bases remained unmatched. Germline CDR1 is SGHVS and CDR2 is FQNEAQ. This CDR3 contains 17 residues. The CDR3 nucleotides are TGTGCCAGCAGCCACCCCGGGACAGGGGGCAGAGGCACTGAAGCTTTCTTT. This translates into CASSHPGTGGRGTEAFF. The full variable domain, completed using reference TRBV7-8 and TRBJ1-1, is GAGVSQSPRYKVAKRGQDVALRCDPISGHVSLFWYQQALGQGPEFLTYFQNEAQLDKSGLPSDRFFAERPEGSVSTLKIQRTQQEDSAVYLCASSHPGTGGRGTEAFFGQGTRLTVV.

This chain uses TRBV6-5 with TRBJ1-1; maybe TRBD1 (5 bases). This CDR3 is 13 amino acids long. V was shortened by 2 bases and J by 9 bases, with 13 bases between the two germline ends. Germline CDR1 is MNHEY and CDR2 is SVGAGI. CDR3 bases: TGTGCCAGCAGTTACCCGGGGGAGTCGAAAGCTTTCTTT. Amino acids: CASSYPGESKAFF.

The rearrangement links TRBV27 to TRBJ1-2, with TRBD1 matching over 7 bases. This CDR3 is built from 17 residues. V lost 0 bases to trimming and J lost 1 base; unmatched junction nucleotides: 8. From germline, CDR1 is MNHEY and CDR2 SMNVEV (reference sequence). The DNA of the CDR3 is TGTGCCAGCAGTTTATCTCGCTTGGACAGGAGTAACTATGGCTACACCTTC. It is translated as CASSLSRLDRSNYGYTF.

This chain joins TRBV5-4 and TRBJ1-2, with 9 bases aligning to TRBD1. After removal of 8 bases from V and 7 bases from J, the junction contained 9 bases not matched to a gene. The CDR3 is 13 amino acids. Germline CDR1 is SGHNT and CDR2 is YYREEE (reference sequence). The CDR3 nucleotides are TGTGCCAGTGGGGACAGGGTAGGCTCTGGCTACACCTTC. Protein: CASGDRVGSGYTF.

The genes are TRBV2 and TRBJ2-5; tentatively, D is TRBD1 (6 bases). The length of the CDR3 is 13 residues. Trimming removed 6 bases from V and 5 bases from J, with 13 bases in between. CDR1 and CDR2 (germline): SNHLY, FYNNEI. For the CDR3, the DNA is TGTGCCAGCAGCCGGGACACTCAGGAGACCCAGTACTTC. Protein product: CASSRDTQETQYF.

The chain is built from TRBV5-1 and TRBJ1-2; D gene unclear. Trimming cost V 2 bases and J 7 bases, with 9 bases left between them. CDR1 and CDR2 (germline): SGHRS, YFSETQ. The CDR3 loop spans 12 amino acids. CDR3 nucleotide sequence: TGCGCCAGCAGCTTATCGACGGGTGGCTACACCTTC. Encoded protein: CASSLSTGGYTF.

The chain joins TRBV21-1 to TRBJ1-1; the table's D gene call, TRBD1, was not cross checked with the DNA. TRBV21-1 is listed as a pseudogene. The CDR3 is made up of 15 amino acids. CDR3 residues: CASARARDLNTEAFF. The CDR3 DNA reads as TGTGCCAGCGCTCGAGCCAGGGATTTGAACACTGAAGCTTTCTTT.

The chain is built from TRBV6-5 and TRBJ2-7, with 7 nucleotides matching TRBD2. Germline-derived CDR1 and CDR2 are MNHEY and SVGAGI. V was pared by 4 bases and J by 5 bases, with 5 bases of the junction left unmatched. This CDR3 region has 13 residues. The CDR3 coding sequence is TGTGCCAGCAGTTCCGGGCTAGCGGACGAGCAGTACTTC. Translating gives CASSSGLADEQYF.

The table lists this clone with a count of one. The CDR3 region is CAWSESSGEPTYEQYF. The CDR3 DNA follows: TGTGCCTGGAGTGAGTCTAGCGGGGAGCCCACCTACGAGCAGTACTTC. This sequence joins TRBV30 and TRBJ2-7; TRBD2 matches 9 bases. CDR1 is GTSNPN, CDR2 SVGIG, per germline (reference sequence). With 1 base clipped from V and 2 bases from J, the junction kept 9 bases outside the gene matches. The CDR3 runs 16 residues.

This CDR3 is CASSSPPRGYGYTF. The CDR3 bases are TGTGCCAGCAGTTCACCTCCCCGGGGTTATGGCTACACCTTC. This chain uses TRBV6-5 with TRBJ1-2, with D uncertain. The V end was cut by 4 bases, the J end by 5 bases, with 14 bases between. The CDR3 consists of 14 residues. The germline CDR1 and CDR2 sequences are MNHEY and SVGAGI.

This clone was picked up one time. The chain carries TRBV4-1 and TRBJ2-7; 10 bases are shared with TRBD2. V was pared by 1 base and J by 0 bases, with 12 bases of the junction left unmatched. Germline CDR1 MGHRA, CDR2 YSYEKL. This CDR3 is built from 19 residues. This CDR3 is CASSQAGRDGTSVSYEQYF. The DNA of the CDR3 is TGCGCCAGCAGCCAAGCGGGTCGTGACGGGACTAGCGTCTCCTACGAGCAGTACTTC.

About this clone: This sample includes further DNA sequences coding for the same CDR3. This rearrangement joins TRBV9 to TRBJ2-2, with TRBD2 matching over 7 bases. V was pared by 0 bases and J by 0 bases, with 2 bases of the junction left unmatched. The CDR3 runs to 16 residues. The V gene's germline CDR1 is SGDLS and CDR2 YYNGEE. This chain's CDR3 is CASSVGGGTNTGELFF. DNA of the CDR3: TGTGCCAGCAGCGTAGGGGGGGGGACGAACACCGGGGAGCTGTTTTTT.

V is TRBV3-1 (or the pseudogene TRBV3-2) and J is TRBJ2-7, with D possibly being TRBD2 (6 bases). Germline CDR1 reads LGHDT; CDR2 reads YNNKEL (reference sequence). There are 14 residues in the CDR3. V was pared by 4 bases and J by 4 bases, with 14 bases between. The CDR3 coding sequence is TGTGCCAGCAGCCTGAACAGTCTAGCGTACGAGCAGTACTTC. Protein: CASSLNSLAYEQYF.